This TCR beta chain was obtained from a study of cytomegalovirus exposure and HLA in healthy donors. Study observations and caveats: In vitro data verified a few CMV-associated chains as specific for CMV antigens.

About this clone: No antigen is known for it.

CDR3 size: 11 residues. V lost 11 bases, J lost 3 bases, and 9 bases lay in between. Per germline, CDR1 MNHEY and CDR2 SMNVEV (reference sequence). In the PCR, 60 Vbeta and 13 Jbeta primers were used. Clones were read by immunoSEQ multiplex PCR, and TCRdb kept only the in-frame ones, dropping some. Found here are fewer than 200,000 clones, less than 90% of them singletons; the top ten hold 4.5% to 5.5%. The source material was PBMCs. V is TRBV27 and J is TRBJ2-3; no clear D. The clonotype was recovered from a woman in her fifties or sixties in good health and CMV-seropositive. CDR3 in amino acids: CAPSKTDTQYF. As DNA, the CDR3 is TGTGCCCCCTCTAAGACAGATACGCAGTATTTT.